The next 7 T cell receptor beta chains were all read from a single sample in a study of blood T cell repertoires in COVID-19. Clones were read by immunoSEQ multiplex PCR, and TCRdb kept only the in-frame ones, dropping some. The sample carries around 170,000 clones, roughly three quarters recorded once. Sequencing was performed on PBMCs or T cells enriched from blood (not recorded which). These TCRs come from a man in his fifties or sixties who had been exposed to COVID-19.

Concerning this clone itself: This CDR3 is also generated by other DNA sequences in the sample. This chain links TRBV11-2 with TRBJ1-1; D remains ambiguous. V was trimmed by 3 bases and J by 1 base, leaving 6 bases between them. Germline CDR1 and CDR2: SGHAT and FQNNGV. The CDR3 has 13 residues. The CDR3 reads CASSFQENTEAFF. The CDR3 DNA follows: TGTGCCAGCAGCTTCCAGGAGAACACTGAAGCTTTCTTT.

The chain joins TRBV29-1 to TRBJ1-1, with 8 bases aligning to TRBD1. The J segment lost 1 base and the V segment lost 0 bases, leaving 4 bases of the junction unmatched. Germline V gene sequence: CDR1 SQVTM, CDR2 ANQGSEA. The CDR3 spans 15 residues. This chain's CDR3 is CSVEDRGQRNTEAFF. The CDR3 nucleotides are TGCAGCGTTGAAGACAGGGGGCAGAGGAACACTGAAGCTTTCTTT.

This rearrangement joins TRBV19 to TRBJ1-1; TRBD1 aligns across 10 bases. J was trimmed by 1 base and V by 3 bases; bases with no gene match: 5. Germline V gene data show CDR1 as LNHDA and CDR2 as SQIVND (reference sequence). The CDR3 is 16 residues long. The CDR3 protein is CASSIRDRGPNTEAFF. CDR3 nucleotides: TGTGCCAGTAGTATCCGGGACAGGGGTCCGAACACTGAAGCTTTCTTT.

The chain uses TRBV4-3 and TRBJ2-5; no firm D call. Trimming removed 0 bases at V and 2 bases at J, with 16 bases between. There are 17 residues in the CDR3. Germline CDR1 LGHNA, CDR2 YSLEER. Written as DNA, the CDR3 is TGCGCCAGCAGCCAAGATATTGGCGACGGGTCACAAGAGACCCAGTACTTC. Encoded protein: CASSQDIGDGSQETQYF.

The chain carries TRBV24-1 and TRBJ2-1; 9 nucleotides agree with TRBD2. The CDR3 length is 16 residues. The J segment lost 5 bases and the V segment lost 1 base, leaving 5 bases of the junction unmatched. The germline V gene encodes CDR1 KGHDR and CDR2 SFDVKD. DNA of the CDR3: TGTGCCACCAGTGATTTCGCTAGCGGGGATAACAATGAGCAGTTCTTC. The encoded protein is CATSDFASGDNNEQFF.

The V gene is TRBV5-5, the J gene TRBJ2-2, with 9 bases that match TRBD2. J lost 5 bases, V lost 4 bases, and 9 bases had no gene match. CDR3 size: 16 residues. CDR1 is SGHKS and CDR2 is YYEKEE in the germline V gene (reference sequence). CDR3 DNA: TGTGCCAGCAGCATTAGTAGCGGGAGAAGGACCGGGGAGCTGTTTTTT. Translation: CASSISSGRRTGELFF.

This sequence joins TRBV28 and TRBJ1-1, with D perhaps TRBD1 (5 bases). This CDR3 comprises 15 residues. V lost 2 bases to trimming and J lost 7 bases, with 17 bases between them. CDR1 and CDR2 from the germline V gene are MDHEN and SYDVKM. CDR3 DNA sequence: TGTGCCAGCAGTTTAGTGAGGCAGGGCGGGGGTGAAGCTTTCTTT. Translating gives CASSLVRQGGGEAFF.